These 8 T cell receptor beta chains were all obtained from the same sample, sequenced in a study of shared clonotypes between healthy human individuals. Sequencing was performed with immunoSEQ multiplex PCR; in TCRdb, only in-frame clones are kept and a portion is missing. This sample carries nearly 2 million clones, around 96% of them seen once, and the ten largest clones take roughly 1.2%. Terminally differentiated effector memory CD45RA+ cells were excluded from the naive CD8 cells, which were CD45RO-negative and positively selected for CCR7. Sequenced sample: naive CD8+ T cells sorted from blood. These receptors came from a man younger than 35 in good health.

Written as DNA, the CDR3 is TGTGCCAGCAGCTTAGCCCGTTGGGAAACCTACGAGCAGTACTTC. Translated, it gives CASSLARWETYEQYF. The rearrangement links TRBV11-2 to TRBJ2-7; D unresolved. Trimming took 1 base from V and 2 from J, leaving 12 bases between them. The CDR3 contains 15 residues. Germline assignment: CDR1 SGHAT and CDR2 FQNNGV.

This clone occurred a few times. The chain carries TRBV6-6 and TRBJ1-4; D remains unclear. Germline V lookup: CDR1 MNHNY, CDR2 SVGAGI (reference sequence). The CDR3 sequence is 14 residues long. Trimming removed 4 bases from V and 7 bases from J, with 13 bases in between. This CDR3 reads CASSSPGAFEKLFF. The CDR3 DNA is TGTGCCAGCAGTTCCCCCGGAGCTTTTGAAAAACTGTTTTTT.

This chain joins TRBV2 and TRBJ2-7; possibly TRBD1 for D (5 bases). This CDR3 has 12 amino acids. CDR1 SNHLY and CDR2 FYNNEI come from the germline V gene. V was shortened by 10 bases and J by 2 bases, with 12 bases between the two germline ends. CDR3 bases: TGTGCCATGGGGCAGAAGACCTACGAGCAGTACTTC. Translating gives CAMGQKTYEQYF. Full variable domain (rest looked up from reference TRBV2 and TRBJ2-7): EPEVTQTPSHQVTQMGQEVILRCVPISNHLYFYWYRQILGQKVEFLVSFYNNEISEKSEIFDDQFSVERPDGSNFTLKIRSTKLEDSAMYFCAMGQKTYEQYFGPGTRLTVT.

In regard to this clone: This sample also contains other DNA sequences that code for the same CDR3. The V and J genes are TRBV28 and TRBJ2-7, with TRBD1 as a possible D gene (5 bases). Germline CDR1 MDHEN, CDR2 SYDVKM. CDR3 length: 12 residues. The ends were cut back, 1 base at V and 7 bases at J, with 8 bases in the middle. The CDR3 DNA reads as TGTGCCAGCAGTTTATCAGGGTTTGAGCAGTACTTC. Its translation: CASSLSGFEQYF.

The V and J genes are TRBV4-1 and TRBJ1-1, with D tentatively TRBD1 (5 bases). Germline assignment: CDR1 MGHRA and CDR2 YSYEKL. The CDR3 consists of 14 residues. V was pared by 3 bases and J by 3 bases, with 11 bases between. Here the CDR3 DNA reads TGCGCCAGCAGCCACGGAGAAGGGGACACTGAAGCTTTCTTT. Its translation is CASSHGEGDTEAFF.

This chain connects TRBV29-1 to TRBJ1-2; 7 bases agree with TRBD1. Germline V gives CDR1 SQVTM, CDR2 ANQGSEA. V shed 7 bases and J 6 bases; nucleotides not matched to a gene: 17. The CDR3 loop spans 15 amino acids. Here the CDR3 reads CSAAGPHYRGDGYTF. The CDR3 nucleotides are TGCAGCGCTGCCGGCCCGCATTACAGGGGAGATGGCTACACCTTC. The full variable domain, in which reference TRBV29-1 and TRBJ1-2 provide the parts outside the CDR3, is SAVISQKPSRDICQRGTSLTIQCQVDSQVTMMFWYRQQPGQSLTLIATANQGSEATYESGFVIDKFPISRPNLTFSTLTVSNMSPEDSSIYLCSAAGPHYRGDGYTFGSGTRLTVV.

With regard to this clone: Other DNA sequences of this sample code for an identical CDR3. The chain couples TRBV7-2 to TRBJ1-6, with D uncertain. This CDR3 comprises 16 residues. CDR1 and CDR2 from the germline V gene are SGHTA and FQGNSA. Trimming removed 1 base at V and 0 bases at J, with 7 bases between. CDR3 nucleotides: TGTGCCAGCAGCTTAGGGGTTAGCTCCTATAATTCACCCCTCCACTTT. Encoded protein: CASSLGVSSYNSPLHF. The variable domain in full, completed from reference TRBV7-2 and TRBJ1-6, reads GAGVSQSPSNKVTEKGKDVELRCDPISGHTALYWYRQSLGQGLEFLIYFQGNSAPDKSGLPSDRFSAERTGGSVSTLTIQRTQQEDSAVYLCASSLGVSSYNSPLHFGNGTRLTVT.

This clone was found once. Other DNA variants within this sample encode the same CDR3. V gene TRBV7-9 combines with J gene TRBJ2-7; 10 bases are shared with TRBD1. With 4 bases clipped from V and 3 bases from J, the junction kept 3 bases outside the gene matches. This CDR3 has 14 residues. Per germline, CDR1 SEHNR and CDR2 FQNEAQ (reference sequence). The CDR3 nucleotides are TGTGCCAGCAGCTCAGGGACAGGGGTCTACGAGCAGTACTTC. It encodes CASSSGTGVYEQYF.